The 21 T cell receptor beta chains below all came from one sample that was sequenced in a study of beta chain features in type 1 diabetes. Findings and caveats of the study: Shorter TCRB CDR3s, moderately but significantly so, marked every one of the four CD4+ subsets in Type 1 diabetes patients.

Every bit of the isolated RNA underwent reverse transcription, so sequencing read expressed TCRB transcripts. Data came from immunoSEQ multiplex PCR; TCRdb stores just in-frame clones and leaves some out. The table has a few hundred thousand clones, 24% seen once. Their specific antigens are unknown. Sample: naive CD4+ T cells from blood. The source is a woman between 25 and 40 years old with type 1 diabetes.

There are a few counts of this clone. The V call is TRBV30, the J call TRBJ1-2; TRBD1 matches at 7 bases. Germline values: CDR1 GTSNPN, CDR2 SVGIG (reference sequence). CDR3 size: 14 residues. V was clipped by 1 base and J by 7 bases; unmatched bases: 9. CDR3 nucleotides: TGTGCCTGGAGTGGGAAACAGGGGATCGGTGGCTACACCTTC. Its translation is CAWSGKQGIGGYTF.

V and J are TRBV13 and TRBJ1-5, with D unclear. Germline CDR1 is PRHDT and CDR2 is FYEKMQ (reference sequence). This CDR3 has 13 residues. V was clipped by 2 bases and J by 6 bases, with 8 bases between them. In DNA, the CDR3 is TGTGCCAGCAGCTTAAGTAGTTCTCAGCCCCAGCATTTT. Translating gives CASSLSSSQPQHF.

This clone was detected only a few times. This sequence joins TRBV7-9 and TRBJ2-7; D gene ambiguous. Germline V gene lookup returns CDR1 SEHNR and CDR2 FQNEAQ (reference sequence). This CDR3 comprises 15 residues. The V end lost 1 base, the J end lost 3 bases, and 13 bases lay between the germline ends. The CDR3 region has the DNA TGTGCCAGCAGCTTAGGGGCGTCCTCCGGCTACGAGCAGTACTTC. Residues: CASSLGASSGYEQYF.

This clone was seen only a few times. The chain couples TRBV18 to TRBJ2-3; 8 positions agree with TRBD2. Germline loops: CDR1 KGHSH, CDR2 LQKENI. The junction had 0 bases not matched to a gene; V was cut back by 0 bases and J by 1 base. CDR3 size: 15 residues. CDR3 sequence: CASSPPTSGTDTQYF. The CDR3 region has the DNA TGTGCCAGCTCACCACCGACTAGCGGCACAGATACGCAGTATTTT.

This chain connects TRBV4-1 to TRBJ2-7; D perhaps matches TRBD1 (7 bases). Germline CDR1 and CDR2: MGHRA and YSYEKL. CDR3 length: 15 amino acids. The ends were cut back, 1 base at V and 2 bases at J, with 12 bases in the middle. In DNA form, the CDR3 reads TGCGCCAGCAGCCAAGGGCGGGACAGACCCTACGAGCAGTACTTC. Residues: CASSQGRDRPYEQYF.

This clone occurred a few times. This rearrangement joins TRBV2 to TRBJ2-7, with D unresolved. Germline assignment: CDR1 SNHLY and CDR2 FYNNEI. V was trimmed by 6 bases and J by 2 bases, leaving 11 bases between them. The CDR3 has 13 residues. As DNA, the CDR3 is TGTGCCAGCAGGGAGACCGTTACCTACGAGCAGTACTTC. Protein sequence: CASRETVTYEQYF.

The CDR3 loop is CASSVRELDTQYF. CDR3 bases: TGTGCCAGCAGCGTTCGGGAGTTAGATACGCAGTATTTT. The chain recombines TRBV9 with TRBJ2-3, with a possible D match to TRBD2 (6 bases). V gave up 2 bases and J gave up 5 bases, with 9 bases separating them. This CDR3 spans 13 amino acids. Looked up from germline, CDR1 is SGDLS and CDR2 is YYNGEE.

The CDR3 reads CSVETGTGTDTQYF. The CDR3 coding sequence is TGCAGCGTTGAAACAGGGACGGGCACAGATACGCAGTATTTT. This rearrangement joins TRBV29-1 to TRBJ2-3; a possible D gene is TRBD1 (6 bases). V lost 2 bases to trimming and J lost 1 base, with 10 bases between them. Germline CDR1 reads SQVTM; CDR2 reads ANQGSEA. CDR3 size: 14 residues.

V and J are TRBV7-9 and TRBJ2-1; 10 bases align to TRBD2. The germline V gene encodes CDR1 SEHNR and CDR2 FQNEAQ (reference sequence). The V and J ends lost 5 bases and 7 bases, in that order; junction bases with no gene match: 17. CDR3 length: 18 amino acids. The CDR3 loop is CASSPTVLVAGGRNEQFF. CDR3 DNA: TGTGCCAGCAGCCCTACTGTTTTGGTAGCGGGAGGAAGGAATGAGCAGTTCTTC.

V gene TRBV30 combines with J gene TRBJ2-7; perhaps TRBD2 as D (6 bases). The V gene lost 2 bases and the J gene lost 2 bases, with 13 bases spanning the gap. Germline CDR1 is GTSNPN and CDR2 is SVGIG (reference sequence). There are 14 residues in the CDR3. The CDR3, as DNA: TGTGCCTGGAGTACGTCGGGAGTACCCTACGAGCAGTACTTC. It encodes CAWSTSGVPYEQYF.

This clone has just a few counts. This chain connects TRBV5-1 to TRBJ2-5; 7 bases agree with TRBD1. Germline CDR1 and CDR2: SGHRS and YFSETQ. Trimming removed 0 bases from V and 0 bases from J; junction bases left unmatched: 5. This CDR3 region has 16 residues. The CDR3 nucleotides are TGCGCCAGCAGCTTGGGGGACAGCTTTTACCAAGAGACCCAGTACTTC. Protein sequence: CASSLGDSFYQETQYF.

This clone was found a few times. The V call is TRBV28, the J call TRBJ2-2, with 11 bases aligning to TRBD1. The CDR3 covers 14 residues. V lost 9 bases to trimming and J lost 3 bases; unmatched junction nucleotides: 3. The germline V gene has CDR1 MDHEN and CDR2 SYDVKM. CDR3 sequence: CASGQGAHTGELFF. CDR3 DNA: TGTGCCAGTGGACAGGGGGCGCACACCGGGGAGCTGTTTTTT.

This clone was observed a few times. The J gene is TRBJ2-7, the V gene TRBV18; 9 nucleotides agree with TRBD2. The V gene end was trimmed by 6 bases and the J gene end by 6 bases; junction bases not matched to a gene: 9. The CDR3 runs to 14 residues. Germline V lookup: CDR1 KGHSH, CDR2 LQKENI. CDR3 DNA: TGTGCCAGCTCCCCCGGGACTAGCTATTCCGAGCAGTACTTC. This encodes CASSPGTSYSEQYF.

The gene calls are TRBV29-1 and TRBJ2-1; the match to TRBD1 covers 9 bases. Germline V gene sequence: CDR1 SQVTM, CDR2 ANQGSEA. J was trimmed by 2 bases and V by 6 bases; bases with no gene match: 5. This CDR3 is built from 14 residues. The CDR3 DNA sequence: TGCAGCGTAGGGAGACAGGGGGCCTACAATGAGCAGTTCTTC. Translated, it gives CSVGRQGAYNEQFF.

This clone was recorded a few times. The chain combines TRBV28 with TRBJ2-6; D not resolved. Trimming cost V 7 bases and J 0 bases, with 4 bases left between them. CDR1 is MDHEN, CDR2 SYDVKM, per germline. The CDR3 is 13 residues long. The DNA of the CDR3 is TGTGCCAGCATCTCCTCTGGGGCCAACGTCCTGACTTTC. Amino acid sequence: CASISSGANVLTF.

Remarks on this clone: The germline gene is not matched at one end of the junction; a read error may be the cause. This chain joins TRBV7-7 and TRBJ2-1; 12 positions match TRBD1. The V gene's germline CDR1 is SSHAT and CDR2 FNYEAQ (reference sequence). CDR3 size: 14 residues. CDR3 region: CASSTGQGAGEQFF. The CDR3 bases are TGTGCTAGCAGCACGGGACAGGGGGCCGGAGAGCAGTTCTTC.

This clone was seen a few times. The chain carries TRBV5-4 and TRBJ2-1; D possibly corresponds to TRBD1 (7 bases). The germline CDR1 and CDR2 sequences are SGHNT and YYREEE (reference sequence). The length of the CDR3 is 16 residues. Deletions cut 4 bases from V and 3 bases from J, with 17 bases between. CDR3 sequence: CASSNGDRLVYNEQFF. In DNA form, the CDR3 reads TGTGCCAGCAGCAACGGGGACAGACTAGTCTACAATGAGCAGTTCTTC. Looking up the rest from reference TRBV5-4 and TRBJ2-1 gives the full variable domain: ETGVTQSPTHLIKTRGQQVTLRCSSQSGHNTVSWYQQALGQGPQFIFQYYREEENGRGNFPPRFSGLQFPNYSSELNVNALELDDSALYLCASSNGDRLVYNEQFFGPGTRLTVL.

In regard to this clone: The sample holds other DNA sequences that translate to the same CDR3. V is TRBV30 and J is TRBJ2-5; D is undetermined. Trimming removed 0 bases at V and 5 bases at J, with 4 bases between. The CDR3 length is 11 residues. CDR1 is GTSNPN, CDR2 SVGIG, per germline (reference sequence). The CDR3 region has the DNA TGTGCCTGGAGTGTCGGGGAGACCCAGTACTTC. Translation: CAWSVGETQYF.

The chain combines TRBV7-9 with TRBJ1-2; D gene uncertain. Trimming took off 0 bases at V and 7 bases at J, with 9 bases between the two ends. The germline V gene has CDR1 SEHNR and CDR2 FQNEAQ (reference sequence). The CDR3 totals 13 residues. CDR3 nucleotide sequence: TGTGCCAGCAGCTTAGCAGGGAGTCGTGGCTACACCTTC. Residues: CASSLAGSRGYTF.

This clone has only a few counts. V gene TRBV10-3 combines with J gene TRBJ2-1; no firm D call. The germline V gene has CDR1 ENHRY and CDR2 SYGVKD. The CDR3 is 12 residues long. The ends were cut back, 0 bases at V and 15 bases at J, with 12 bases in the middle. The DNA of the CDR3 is TGTGCCATCAGTGAGTCGGAGCTAAAGAGGTTCTTC. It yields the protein CAISESELKRFF.

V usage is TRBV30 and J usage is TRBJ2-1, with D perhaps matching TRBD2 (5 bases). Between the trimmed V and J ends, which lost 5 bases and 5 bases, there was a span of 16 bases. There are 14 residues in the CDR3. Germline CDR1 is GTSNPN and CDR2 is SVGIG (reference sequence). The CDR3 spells CAWEEATRHNEQFF. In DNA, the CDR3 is TGTGCCTGGGAGGAGGCGACGCGACACAATGAGCAGTTCTTC. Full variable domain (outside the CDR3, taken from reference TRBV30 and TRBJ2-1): SQTIHQWPATLVQPVGSPLSLECTVEGTSNPNLYWYRQAAGRGLQLLFYSVGIGQISSEVPQNLSASRPQDRQFILSSKKLLLSDSGFYLCAWEEATRHNEQFFGPGTRLTVL.